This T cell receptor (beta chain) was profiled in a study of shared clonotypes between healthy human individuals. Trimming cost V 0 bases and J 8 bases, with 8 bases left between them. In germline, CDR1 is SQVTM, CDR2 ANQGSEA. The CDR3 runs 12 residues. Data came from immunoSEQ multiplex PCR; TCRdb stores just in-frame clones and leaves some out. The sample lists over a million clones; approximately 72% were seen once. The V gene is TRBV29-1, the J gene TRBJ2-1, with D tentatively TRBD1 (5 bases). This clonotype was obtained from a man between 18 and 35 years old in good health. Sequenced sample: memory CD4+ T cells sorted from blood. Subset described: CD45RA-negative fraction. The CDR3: CSVEDGAHEQFF. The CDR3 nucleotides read TGCAGCGTTGAAGATGGGGCTCATGAGCAGTTCTTC.